One and the same sample provided the 17 T cell receptor beta chains below, sequenced in a study of blood T cell repertoires in COVID-19. This table comes from immunoSEQ multiplex PCR, and its TCRdb copy is limited to in-frame clones, with some not included. The sample consists of 150,000 or so clones, approximately 80% of them appearing once. Sequencing input: PBMCs or T cells enriched from blood (not recorded which). These receptors came from a man aged 35-49 years who had recovered from COVID-19.

This clone was observed once. The J gene is TRBJ2-7, the V gene TRBV3-1 (or the pseudogene TRBV3-2); the match to TRBD2 covers 13 bases. The CDR3 runs 16 residues. Germline lookup yields CDR1 LGHDT and CDR2 YNNKEL (reference sequence). The V gene end was trimmed by 4 bases and the J gene end by 4 bases; junction bases not matched to a gene: 7. CDR3 in DNA: TGTGCCAGCAGCCCGGGGACTAGCGGGATGACTTACGAGCAGTACTTC. Translated, it gives CASSPGTSGMTYEQYF.

The rearrangement joins TRBV19 to TRBJ1-1; TRBD1 matches at 7 bases. The CDR3 sequence is 15 residues long. With 10 bases clipped from V and 0 bases from J, the junction kept 11 bases outside the gene matches. CDR1 and CDR2 from the germline V gene are LNHDA and SQIVND (reference sequence). The CDR3 DNA follows: TGTGCCACCCGCACAGGGGATTCCCTGAACACTGAAGCTTTCTTT. Translation: CATRTGDSLNTEAFF.

The V gene is TRBV9, the J gene TRBJ2-1, with D possibly TRBD2 on 5 matching bases. Trimming pared 3 bases from V and 5 bases from J, leaving 9 bases between. From germline, CDR1 is SGDLS and CDR2 YYNGEE. This CDR3 has 13 residues. The CDR3, as DNA: TGTGCCAGCAGCGACTGGGAGAACAATGAGCAGTTCTTC. This encodes CASSDWENNEQFF.

This clone was observed a handful of times. The gene calls are TRBV30 and TRBJ2-5; D not resolved. Between the trimmed V and J ends, which lost 5 bases and 5 bases, there was a span of 9 bases. Germline V CDR1 and CDR2: GTSNPN, SVGIG (reference sequence). The CDR3 has 11 amino acids. The CDR3 region is CAWDWSETQYF. The CDR3 DNA follows: TGTGCCTGGGACTGGTCGGAGACCCAGTACTTC. Full variable domain (rest looked up from reference TRBV30 and TRBJ2-5): SQTIHQWPATLVQPVGSPLSLECTVEGTSNPNLYWYRQAAGRGLQLLFYSVGIGQISSEVPQNLSASRPQDRQFILSSKKLLLSDSGFYLCAWDWSETQYFGPGTRLLVL.

This clone was observed once. The rearrangement joins TRBV4-1 to TRBJ1-5, with D perhaps TRBD1 (6 bases). The CDR3 is made up of 14 amino acids. From germline, CDR1 is MGHRA and CDR2 YSYEKL. V was shortened by 1 base and J by 4 bases, with 8 bases between the two germline ends. The CDR3 nucleotides are TGCGCCAGCAGCCAAGCAGGGACAAATCAGCCCCAGCATTTT. This encodes CASSQAGTNQPQHF.

The chain uses TRBV7-6 and TRBJ2-3, with D possibly TRBD1 on 6 matching bases. CDR3 size: 15 residues. Deletions cut 0 bases from V and 1 base from J, with 8 bases between. In germline, CDR1 is SGHVS, CDR2 FNYEAQ. The CDR3 spells CASSLAGQRTDTQYF. As DNA, the CDR3 is TGTGCCAGCAGCTTAGCGGGACAACGCACAGATACGCAGTATTTT.

This clone has ten or more counts. The chain joins TRBV14 to TRBJ1-3, with TRBD1 matching 7 bases. V dropped 3 bases and J dropped 3; count of bases not matched to a gene: 5. The CDR3 sequence is 15 residues long. In germline, CDR1 is SGHDN, CDR2 FVKESK. The CDR3 DNA reads TGTGCCAGCAGCCAGAACAGGGGTCGTGGAAACACCATATATTTT. Amino acids: CASSQNRGRGNTIYF.

The chain employs TRBV5-1 and TRBJ1-2; 9 nucleotides agree with TRBD1. The J segment lost 4 bases and the V segment lost 4 bases, leaving 8 bases of the junction unmatched. CDR1 SGHRS and CDR2 YFSETQ come from the germline V gene. The CDR3 runs 15 residues. The CDR3 DNA sequence: TGCGCCAGCAGCATCGACAGGGGGTACAGCTATGGCTACACCTTC. It yields the protein CASSIDRGYSYGYTF.

The chain employs TRBV27 and TRBJ2-7; 9 bases line up with TRBD1. With V trimmed by 5 bases and J by 10 bases, 12 bases remained unmatched. Germline V gene data show CDR1 as MNHEY and CDR2 as SMNVEV (reference sequence). The CDR3 has 14 amino acids. For the CDR3, the DNA is TGTGCCAGCAGTCCCGACTGGACAGGGGAAGGACAGTACGTC. Amino acids: CASSPDWTGEGQYV.

In this sample, this clone turned up once. The V and J genes are TRBV14 and TRBJ2-2, with 9 nucleotides matching TRBD2. Germline V CDR1 and CDR2: SGHDN, FVKESK. The CDR3 runs 16 residues. V dropped 4 bases and J dropped 1; count of bases not matched to a gene: 4. CDR3 sequence reads: CASSPYSGRNTGELFF. The CDR3 DNA is TGTGCCAGCAGCCCCTATAGCGGGAGGAACACCGGGGAGCTGTTTTTT. Complete variable domain (other parts from reference TRBV14 and TRBJ2-2): EAGVTQFPSHSVIEKGQTVTLRCDPISGHDNLYWYRRVMGKEIKFLLHFVKESKQDESGMPNNRFLAERTGGTYSTLKVQPAELEDSGVYFCASSPYSGRNTGELFFGEGSRLTVL.

The chain recombines TRBV19 with TRBJ1-5; a possible D gene is TRBD1 (5 bases). The germline V gene encodes CDR1 LNHDA and CDR2 SQIVND (reference sequence). The CDR3 loop spans 17 amino acids. Between the trimmed V and J ends, which lost 5 bases and 5 bases, there was a span of 22 bases. Here the CDR3 DNA reads TGTGCCAGTAGTTTCCCCCCGAATGGGGGGTGGGATCAGCCCCAGCATTTT. Encoded protein: CASSFPPNGGWDQPQHF.

The rearrangement joins TRBV4-1 to TRBJ2-1; a possible D gene is TRBD1 (5 bases). The length of the CDR3 is 13 residues. CDR1 is MGHRA, CDR2 YSYEKL, per germline. The V end was cut by 4 bases, the J end by 7 bases, with 11 bases between. Written as DNA, the CDR3 is TGCGCCAGCAGCCTACTAAGGGGTAATGAGCAGTTCTTC. Residues: CASSLLRGNEQFF.

The chain combines TRBV6-5 with TRBJ2-1, with D maybe TRBD2 (6 bases). The V and J ends lost 10 bases and 4 bases respectively, with 17 bases between them. CDR1 MNHEY and CDR2 SVGAGI come from the germline V gene. The length of the CDR3 is 14 residues. The CDR3 sequence: CAIARDWKYNEQFF. The DNA for the CDR3 is TGTGCCATCGCCCGGGACTGGAAGTACAATGAGCAGTTCTTC.

This sequence joins TRBV7-6 and TRBJ2-4; TRBD1 aligns across 8 bases. Trimming cost V 0 bases and J 6 bases; bases outside gene matches: 7. The CDR3 loop spans 16 amino acids. CDR1 and CDR2 from the germline V gene are SGHVS and FNYEAQ. This CDR3 reads CASSLAKTQGGNIQYF. The CDR3 DNA reads as TGTGCCAGCAGCTTAGCGAAGACACAGGGGGGAAACATTCAGTACTTC.

The rearrangement joins TRBV13 to TRBJ1-2; 8 nucleotides line up with TRBD1. This CDR3 region has 16 residues. V was clipped by 4 bases and J by 0 bases; unmatched bases: 7. CDR1 is PRHDT, CDR2 FYEKMQ, per germline (reference sequence). The CDR3 spells CASSSLLTGANYGYTF. CDR3 coding DNA: TGTGCCAGCAGCTCTTTATTGACAGGGGCTAACTATGGCTACACCTTC.

This chain joins TRBV5-1 and TRBJ1-1; the D is unclear. The CDR3 covers 15 residues. With 0 bases removed from V and 5 bases from J, the gap between germline ends came to 14 bases. CDR1 is SGHRS and CDR2 is YFSETQ in the germline V gene. The CDR3 DNA reads as TGCGCCAGCAGCTTGGTGTCAGGATCGGGGACTGAAGCTTTCTTT. As protein: CASSLVSGSGTEAFF.

V is TRBV6-4 and J is TRBJ1-1; 7 nucleotides line up with TRBD1. The CDR3 covers 16 residues. The V gene's germline CDR1 is MRHNA and CDR2 SNTAGT. With 5 bases clipped from V and 1 base from J, the junction kept 10 bases outside the gene matches. The chain's CDR3 is CASSSGDRDRNTEAFF. For the CDR3, the DNA is TGTGCCAGCAGTTCGGGGGACCGGGACAGGAACACTGAAGCTTTCTTT.